The clone carrying this TCR beta chain appeared once. This sample is drawn from a study of cytomegalovirus exposure and HLA in healthy donors. Primers: 60 Vbeta forward and 13 Jbeta reverse. The assay was immunoSEQ multiplex PCR, and TCRdb's table has in-frame clones only and misses some. The top ten clones hold approximately 1.4% of a sample with under 200,000 clones, about 80% of them seen once. Germline V CDR1 and CDR2: MNHNS, SASEGT. V lost 2 bases to trimming and J lost 3 bases, with 12 bases between them. CDR3 length: 15 residues. The V gene is TRBV6-1, the J gene TRBJ2-3; perhaps TRBD2 as D (7 bases). The sample taken for sequencing was PBMCs. This sequence originates from a man aged 25-45 years in good health and CMV-seronegative. For the CDR3, the DNA is TGTGCCAGCAGTGAACGGGGGGCCGAGACAGATACGCAGTATTTT. Residues: CASSERGAETDTQYF.